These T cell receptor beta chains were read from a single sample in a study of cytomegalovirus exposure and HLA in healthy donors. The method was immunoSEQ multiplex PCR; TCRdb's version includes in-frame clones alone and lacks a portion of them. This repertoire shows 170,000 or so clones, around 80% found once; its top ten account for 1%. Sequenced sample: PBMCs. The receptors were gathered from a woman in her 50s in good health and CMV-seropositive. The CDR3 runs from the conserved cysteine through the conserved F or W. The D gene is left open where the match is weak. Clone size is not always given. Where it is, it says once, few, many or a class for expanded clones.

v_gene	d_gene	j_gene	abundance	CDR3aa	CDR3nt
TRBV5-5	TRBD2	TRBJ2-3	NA	CASSKGLARATDTQYF	TGTGCCAGCAGTAAGGGACTAGCGAGGGCCACAGATACGCAGTATTTT
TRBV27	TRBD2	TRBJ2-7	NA	CASSFTSGSREQYF	TGTGCCAGCAGTTTTACTAGCGGGAGTAGGGAGCAGTACTTC
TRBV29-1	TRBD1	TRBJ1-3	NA	CSVGRQGGNTIYF	TGCAGCGTCGGCCGACAGGGTGGAAACACCATATATTTT
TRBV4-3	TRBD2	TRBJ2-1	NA	CASSQGIAGGPQFF	TGCGCCAGCAGCCAAGGGATAGCGGGAGGGCCACAGTTCTTC
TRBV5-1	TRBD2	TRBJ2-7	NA	CASRRVGTNYEQYF	TGCGCCAGCAGAAGGGTGGGGACTAACTACGAGCAGTACTTC
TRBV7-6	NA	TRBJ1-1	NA	CASSASAGENTEAFF	TGTGCCAGCAGTGCTTCGGCGGGAGAAAACACTGAAGCTTTCTTT
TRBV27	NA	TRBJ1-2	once	CASSSHLRAANYGYTF	TGTGCCAGCAGTTCTCACCTCAGGGCCGCTAACTATGGCTACACCTTC
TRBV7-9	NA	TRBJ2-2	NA	CASSRTDYTGELFF	TGTGCCAGCAGCCGGACGGACTACACCGGGGAGCTGTTTTTT
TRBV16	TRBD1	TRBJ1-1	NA	CASSPGGRGQGPNTEAFF	TGTGCCAGCAGCCCCGGAGGTCGGGGACAGGGACCGAACACTGAAGCTTTCTTT
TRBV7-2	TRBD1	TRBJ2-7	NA	CASSKDRDRSSYEQYF	TGTGCCAGCAGCAAGGACCGGGACAGGAGCTCCTACGAGCAGTACTTC
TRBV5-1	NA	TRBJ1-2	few	CASSLGTEFFSGYTF	TGCGCCAGCAGCTTGGGGACAGAATTCTTTAGTGGCTACACCTTC
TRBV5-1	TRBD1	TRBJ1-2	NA	CASSVTGAPGYGYTF	TGCGCCAGCAGCGTGACAGGGGCTCCCGGCTATGGCTACACCTTC
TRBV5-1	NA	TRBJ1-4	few	CASSTGGNSPLLSDGKLFF	TGCGCCAGCAGCACGGGTGGTAATAGCCCCCTTCTTTCTGATGGAAAACTGTTTTTT
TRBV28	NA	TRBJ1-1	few	CASSVRRTEAFF	TGTGCCAGCAGTGTGCGGAGGACTGAAGCTTTCTTT
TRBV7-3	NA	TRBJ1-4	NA	CASSLTPQSNEKLFF	TGTGCCAGCAGCTTAACGCCCCAGTCTAATGAAAAACTGTTTTTT
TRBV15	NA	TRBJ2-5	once	CATSRDIQETQYF	TGTGCCACCAGCAGGGACATCCAAGAGACCCAGTACTTC
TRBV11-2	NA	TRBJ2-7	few	CASSFSGDAWGEQYF	TGTGCCAGCAGCTTCTCAGGGGACGCTTGGGGTGAGCAGTACTTC
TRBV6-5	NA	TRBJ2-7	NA	CASSYSRQSEQYF	TGTGCCAGCAGTTACTCGCGGCAGAGCGAGCAGTACTTC
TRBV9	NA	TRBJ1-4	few	CASSVLGAEKLFF	TGTGCCAGCAGCGTCCTAGGGGCGGAAAAACTGTTTTTT
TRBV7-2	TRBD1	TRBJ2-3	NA	CASSQHLGQGQDTQYF	TGTGCCAGCAGCCAGCACTTGGGACAGGGGCAAGATACGCAGTATTTT
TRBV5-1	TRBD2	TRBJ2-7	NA	CASSLSAGGPEQYF	TGCGCCAGCAGCTTATCGGCGGGAGGACCCGAGCAGTACTTC
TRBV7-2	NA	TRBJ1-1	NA	CASSLAPTGQNTEAFF	TGTGCCAGCAGCTTAGCACCTACGGGACAGAACACTGAAGCTTTCTTT
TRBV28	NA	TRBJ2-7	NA	CASQGFTEQYF	TGTGCCAGCCAGGGTTTCACCGAGCAGTACTTC
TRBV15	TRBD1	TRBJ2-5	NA	CATNSGTGEETQYF	TGTGCCACTAACTCGGGGACAGGGGAAGAGACCCAGTACTTC
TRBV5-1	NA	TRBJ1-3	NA	CASSSDSTSGNTIYF	TGCGCCAGCAGCTCGGACAGTACCTCTGGAAACACCATATATTTT
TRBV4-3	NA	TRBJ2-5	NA	CASSQALRGALRETQYF	TGCGCCAGCAGCCAAGCCCTCCGGGGGGCATTAAGGGAGACCCAGTACTTC
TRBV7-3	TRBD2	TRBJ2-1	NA	CASSLGAGALPYNEQFF	TGTGCCAGCAGCTTAGGGGCGGGAGCCCTACCCTACAATGAGCAGTTCTTC
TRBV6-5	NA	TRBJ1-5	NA	CASSARENQPQHF	TGTGCCAGCAGTGCCCGTGAGAATCAGCCCCAGCATTTT
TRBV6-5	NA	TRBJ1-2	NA	CASSPTGDYGYTF	TGTGCCAGCTCCCCGACAGGCGACTATGGCTACACCTTC
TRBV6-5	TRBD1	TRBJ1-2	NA	CASSWTGRNPYGYTF	TGTGCCAGCAGTTGGACAGGGAGAAACCCCTATGGCTACACCTTC
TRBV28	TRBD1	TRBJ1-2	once	CASTSTGRGYTF	TGTGCCAGCACCTCGACAGGGCGCGGCTACACCTTC
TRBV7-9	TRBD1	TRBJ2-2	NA	CSSSTQGRGDTGELFF	TGTTCCAGCAGCACACAGGGGAGAGGGGACACCGGGGAGCTGTTTTTT
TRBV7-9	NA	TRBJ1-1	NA	CASSLAAFLQDNTEAFF	TGTGCCAGCAGCTTAGCAGCCTTCCTACAGGATAACACTGAAGCTTTCTTT
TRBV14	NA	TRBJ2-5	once	CASSQGKLQETQYF	TGTGCCAGCAGCCAAGGAAAACTTCAAGAGACCCAGTACTTC
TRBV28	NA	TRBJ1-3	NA	CASSLFSGVGSGNTIYF	TGTGCCAGCAGTTTGTTTTCCGGGGTCGGATCAGGAAACACCATATATTTT
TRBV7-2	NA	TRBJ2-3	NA	CASSLLAAFTDTQYF	TGTGCCAGCAGCTTATTGGCGGCGTTCACAGATACGCAGTATTTT
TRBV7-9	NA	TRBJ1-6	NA	CASSLTGGFYNSPLHF	TGTGCCAGCAGCTTAACGGGGGGCTTCTATAATTCACCCCTCCACTTT
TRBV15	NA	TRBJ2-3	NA	CATSRATDTQYF	TGTGCCACCAGCAGAGCGACAGATACGCAGTATTTT
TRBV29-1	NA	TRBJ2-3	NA	CSVGHKTDTQYF	TGCAGCGTTGGACACAAAACAGATACGCAGTATTTT
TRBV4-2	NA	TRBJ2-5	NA	CASSQDWGGKETQYF	TGTGCCAGCAGCCAAGATTGGGGGGGCAAAGAGACCCAGTACTTC
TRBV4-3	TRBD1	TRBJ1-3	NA	CASSQTIRDSGNTIYF	TGCGCCAGCAGCCAAACTATCCGGGACAGTGGAAACACCATATATTTT
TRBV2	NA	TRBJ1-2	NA	CASSRGNYGYTF	TGTGCCAGCTCACGGGGGAACTATGGCTACACCTTC
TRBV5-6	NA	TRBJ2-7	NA	CASSLYGPGTSYEQYF	TGTGCCAGCAGCTTGTATGGGCCAGGTACCTCCTACGAGCAGTACTTC
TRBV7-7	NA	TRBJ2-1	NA	CASSLFRRSGRGYNEQFF	TGTGCTAGCAGCTTATTCCGACGAAGCGGGCGAGGCTACAATGAGCAGTTCTTC
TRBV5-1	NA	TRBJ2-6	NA	CASSFLGSGANVLTF	TGCGCCAGCAGCTTTCTAGGCTCTGGGGCCAACGTCCTGACTTTC
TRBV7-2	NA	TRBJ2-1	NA	CASSLGDYRAEQFF	TGTGCCAGCAGCTTAGGGGACTACAGGGCTGAGCAGTTCTTC
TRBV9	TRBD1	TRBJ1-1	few	CASSVGQGTEAFF	TGTGCCAGCAGCGTAGGACAGGGCACTGAAGCTTTCTTT
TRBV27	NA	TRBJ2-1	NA	CASSLSKGNEQFF	TGTGCCAGCAGTTTATCTAAGGGGAATGAGCAGTTCTTC
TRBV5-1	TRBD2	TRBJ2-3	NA	CASTAGGIADTQYF	TGCGCCAGCACAGCGGGGGGAATCGCAGATACGCAGTATTTT
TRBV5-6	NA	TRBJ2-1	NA	CASSLGGVNNEQFF	TGTGCCAGCAGCTTGGGGGGAGTCAACAATGAGCAGTTCTTC